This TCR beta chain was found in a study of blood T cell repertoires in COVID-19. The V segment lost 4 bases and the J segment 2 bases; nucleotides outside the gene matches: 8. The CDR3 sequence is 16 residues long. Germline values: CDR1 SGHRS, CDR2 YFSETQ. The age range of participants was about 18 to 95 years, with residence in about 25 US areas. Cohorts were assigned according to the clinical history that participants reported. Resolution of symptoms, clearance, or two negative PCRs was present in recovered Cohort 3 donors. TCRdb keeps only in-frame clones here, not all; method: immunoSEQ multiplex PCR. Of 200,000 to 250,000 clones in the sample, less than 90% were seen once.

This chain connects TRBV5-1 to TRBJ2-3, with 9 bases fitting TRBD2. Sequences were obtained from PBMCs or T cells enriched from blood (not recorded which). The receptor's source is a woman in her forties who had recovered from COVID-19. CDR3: CASSHGTSRYTDTQYF. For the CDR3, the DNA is TGCGCCAGCAGCCACGGGACTAGCCGTTACACAGATACGCAGTATTTT.